The 27 T cell receptor beta chains reported below all come from one sample, sequenced in a study of OX40 agonist ivuxolimab in advanced cancers. TCRdb's copy holds only in-frame clones and misses some; the assay was immunoSEQ multiplex PCR. The sample has fewer than 50,000 clones; roughly four fifths are singletons. Source: CD4+ or CD8+ T cells sorted from blood, taken in a trial of the OX40 agonist ivuxolimab. Source of these receptors: an adult with an advanced solid tumor such as melanoma, head and neck, liver or kidney cancer.

The gene calls are TRBV11-2 and TRBJ1-6, with D possibly matching TRBD1 (6 bases). The CDR3 totals 15 residues. Germline CDR1 is SGHAT and CDR2 is FQNNGV. V shed 1 base and J shed 7 bases, with 11 bases lying between them. The CDR3 protein is CASSLAGALNSPLHF. The DNA of the CDR3 is TGTGCCAGCAGCTTAGCAGGGGCTCTCAATTCACCCCTCCACTTT.

This clone was observed a handful of times. The chain employs TRBV30 and TRBJ1-1; a possible D gene is TRBD1 (5 bases). The CDR3 has 13 residues. CDR1 GTSNPN and CDR2 SVGIG come from the germline V gene (reference sequence). V was shortened by 6 bases and J by 3 bases, with 14 bases between the two germline ends. CDR3 protein: CACREGGDTEAFF. The CDR3 nucleotides are TGTGCCTGTCGCGAAGGAGGGGACACTGAAGCTTTCTTT.

The V call is TRBV27, the J call TRBJ2-7, with a tentative D call TRBD2 (6 bases). CDR1 MNHEY and CDR2 SMNVEV come from the germline V gene (reference sequence). V lost 3 bases, J lost 2 bases, and 17 bases lay in between. The CDR3 is 16 residues long. Written as DNA, the CDR3 is TGTGCCAGCAGTTTGGACCCGAGGGGACTGACCTACGAGCAGTACGTC. Protein product: CASSLDPRGLTYEQYV.

The CDR3 bases are TGTGCCAGCAGTTTTCTCGGAAGCAATCAGCCCCAGCATTTT. Translating gives CASSFLGSNQPQHF. This chain uses TRBV27 with TRBJ1-5; D gene unclear. Deletions cut 3 bases from V and 1 base from J, with 7 bases between. The CDR3 is 14 amino acids. Germline V gives CDR1 MNHEY, CDR2 SMNVEV (reference sequence).

The CDR3 sequence is CASSLDEDTEAFF. Written as DNA, the CDR3 is TGTGCCAGCAGCTTAGATGAGGACACTGAAGCTTTCTTT. The genes are TRBV11-2 and TRBJ1-1; D is ambiguous. Germline loops: CDR1 SGHAT, CDR2 FQNNGV. Trimming pared 0 bases from V and 3 bases from J, leaving 5 bases between. This CDR3 is 13 amino acids long.

The CDR3 DNA sequence: TGTGCCAGCAGCGGTGGGTCTGGTTTGACCCAGTACTTC. Translated: CASSGGSGLTQYF. The J gene is TRBJ2-5, the V gene TRBV11-3; unclear D gene. Trimming took off 5 bases at V and 7 bases at J, with 14 bases between the two ends. CDR3 length: 13 residues. CDR1 and CDR2 (germline): SGHNT, YENEEA.

This sequence joins TRBV11-1 and TRBJ1-5; 8 bases are shared with TRBD1. Trimming cost V 5 bases and J 8 bases; bases outside gene matches: 5. Germline values: CDR1 SGHAT, CDR2 FQDESV (reference sequence). The CDR3 spans 13 residues. The CDR3: CASSLDREKPQHF. As DNA, the CDR3 is TGTGCCAGCAGCCTGGACAGGGAGAAGCCCCAGCATTTT.

The CDR3 DNA follows: TGTGCCAGCTCACCCCCAAGGGGGGGGTATCGCGAGCAGTACTTC. This gives the protein CASSPPRGGYREQYF. The chain couples TRBV18 to TRBJ2-7, with D possibly matching TRBD2 (7 bases). The ends were cut back, 3 bases at V and 6 bases at J, with 18 bases in the middle. Germline lookup yields CDR1 KGHSH and CDR2 LQKENI. There are 15 residues in the CDR3.

The chain has TRBV7-6 and TRBJ2-5; 14 bases line up with TRBD2. This CDR3 region has 15 residues. V gave up 4 bases and J gave up 4 bases; unmatched junction bases: 2. Germline V gene data show CDR1 as SGHVS and CDR2 as FNYEAQ. CDR3 sequence (DNA): TGTGCCAGCAGCTCGGGACTAGCGGGAGTAGAGACCCAGTACTTC. Translated: CASSSGLAGVETQYF.

This clone was picked up a small number of times. This chain links TRBV5-1 with TRBJ2-1; D may be TRBD1 or TRBD2 (5 bases each). V lost 0 bases and J 7 bases, leaving 5 bases between the germline ends. The CDR3 spans 12 residues. Germline V CDR1 and CDR2: SGHRS, YFSETQ. CDR3 in DNA: TGCGCCAGCAGCTTGGGGGGGAATGAGCAGTTCTTC. It specifies CASSLGGNEQFF.

This chain joins TRBV4-2 and TRBJ2-5, with 8 nucleotides matching TRBD2. The CDR3 consists of 16 residues. Germline V gene data show CDR1 as LGHNA and CDR2 as YNFKEQ. The junction had 11 bases not matched to a gene; V was cut back by 4 bases and J by 4 bases. In DNA, the CDR3 is TGTGCCAGCAGCCGCCCGGCTGGTGCGGGGGGAGAGACCCAGTACTTC. Translating gives CASSRPAGAGGETQYF.

The V and J genes are TRBV4-1 and TRBJ2-7; weak D call: TRBD2 (5 bases). V was shortened by 3 bases and J by 4 bases, with 19 bases between the two germline ends. Germline CDR1 reads MGHRA; CDR2 reads YSYEKL. The length of the CDR3 is 16 residues. The CDR3 sequence is CASSQNFGGGVYEQYF. The CDR3 bases are TGCGCCAGCAGCCAGAATTTCGGAGGCGGCGTATACGAGCAGTACTTC.

V and J are TRBV7-9 and TRBJ2-7; 7 bases map to TRBD1. The trim removed 4 bases at V and 5 bases at J, leaving 8 bases unmatched. The CDR3 runs to 14 residues. Per germline, CDR1 SEHNR and CDR2 FQNEAQ (reference sequence). The CDR3 DNA sequence: TGTGCCAGCAGCTCATGGGACAGATCCCACGAGCAGTACTTC. Amino acid sequence: CASSSWDRSHEQYF.

This chain uses TRBV2 with TRBJ2-7; perhaps TRBD2 as D (5 bases). Germline V gene lookup returns CDR1 SNHLY and CDR2 FYNNEI. V was shortened by 6 bases and J by 2 bases, with 8 bases between the two germline ends. The CDR3 sequence is 12 residues long. CDR3 bases: TGTGCCAGCAGCGGGAATCCCTACGAGCAGTACGTC. Translated, it gives CASSGNPYEQYV.

The V call is TRBV7-9, the J call TRBJ2-1, with 7 bases that match TRBD2. The CDR3 sequence is 11 residues long. J was trimmed by 14 bases and V by 5 bases; bases with no gene match: 6. Per germline, CDR1 SEHNR and CDR2 FQNEAQ (reference sequence). CDR3 DNA: TGTGCCAGCAGCCCCCGGGAGGAAAAGTTCTTC. Residues: CASSPREEKFF.

The chain uses TRBV9 and TRBJ2-5, with TRBD1 matching over 7 bases. The CDR3 spans 16 residues. Looked up from germline, CDR1 is SGDLS and CDR2 is YYNGEE. Unmatched junction bases numbered 13, after V lost 3 bases and J lost 5 bases. CDR3 coding DNA: TGTGCCAGCAGCGCCACGATGCGACAGGGCGGGGAGACCCAGTACTTC. It translates to CASSATMRQGGETQYF.

The rearrangement joins TRBV2 to TRBJ1-2; D not resolved. This CDR3 contains 12 residues. Germline CDR1 reads SNHLY; CDR2 reads FYNNEI. Trimming left V 4 bases short and J 1 base short, with 4 bases between. As DNA, the CDR3 is TGTGCCAGCAGTGGGGTTAACTATGGCTACACCTTC. Translating gives CASSGVNYGYTF.

The chain couples TRBV10-3 to TRBJ2-1; 12 bases line up with TRBD2. Germline V CDR1 and CDR2: ENHRY, SYGVKD. The length of the CDR3 is 15 residues. After removal of 6 bases from V and 7 bases from J, the junction contained 7 bases not matched to a gene. CDR3 DNA: TGTGCCATCAGCTTAGGACTAGCGGGAAGTAATGAGCAGTTCTTC. It is translated as CAISLGLAGSNEQFF.

This clone is a singleton in its sample. The V gene is TRBV5-6, the J gene TRBJ2-2; D is perhaps TRBD1 (5 bases). CDR1 and CDR2 (germline): SGHDT, YYEEEE. The CDR3 is 14 residues long. V gave up 4 bases and J gave up 9 bases, with 16 bases separating them. This chain's CDR3 is CASSKDMLYRELFF. In nucleotides, the CDR3 is TGTGCCAGCAGCAAGGACATGTTGTACCGGGAGCTGTTTTTT.

This clone came up a few times. The genes are TRBV18 and TRBJ2-1, with 8 bases that match TRBD2. The CDR3 covers 15 residues. The V and J ends lost 0 bases and 6 bases, in that order; junction bases with no gene match: 4. CDR1 is KGHSH and CDR2 is LQKENI in the germline V gene. CDR3 nucleotide sequence: TGTGCCAGCTCACCACCCGGGAGGGCCGCCAATGAGCAGTTCTTC. Protein: CASSPPGRAANEQFF.

The rearrangement joins TRBV7-9 to TRBJ2-7; D not resolved. V lost 6 bases, J lost 2 bases, and 5 bases lay in between. Germline V gene lookup returns CDR1 SEHNR and CDR2 FQNEAQ (reference sequence). CDR3 size: 11 residues. CDR3 DNA: TGTGCCAGCAGTTCTACCTACGAGCAGTACGTC. Its translation is CASSSTYEQYV.

This clone is judged medium-sized. V usage is TRBV5-4 and J usage is TRBJ1-3; no clear D gene. CDR1 and CDR2 from the germline V gene are SGHNT and YYREEE (reference sequence). V lost 0 bases and J lost 2, with 6 bases in between. The CDR3 spans 14 residues. The CDR3 DNA is TGTGCCAGCAGCTTGGACGGAGCTGGAAACACCATATATTTT. Encoded protein: CASSLDGAGNTIYF.

This clone appeared a few times. The V and J genes are TRBV7-9 and TRBJ2-7, with 13 bases lining up with TRBD2. Per germline, CDR1 SEHNR and CDR2 FQNEAQ (reference sequence). This CDR3 comprises 16 residues. Trimming at V came to 4 bases and at J to 4 bases, leaving 7 bases not matched to a gene. This chain's CDR3 is CASSWWTSGSEYEQYV. CDR3 DNA sequence: TGTGCCAGCAGCTGGTGGACTAGCGGGAGTGAGTACGAGCAGTACGTC.

This chain links TRBV29-1 with TRBJ2-1; 9 bases align to TRBD2. Germline CDR1 is SQVTM and CDR2 is ANQGSEA. The CDR3 has 18 residues. V was pared by 2 bases and J by 6 bases, with 17 bases of the junction left unmatched. CDR3 bases: TGCAGCGTTGAAAAAGCGGGAGGAACCCCCGGGGGATCCAATGAGCAGTTCTTC. The encoded protein is CSVEKAGGTPGGSNEQFF.

A few counts support this clone. V and J are TRBV5-6 and TRBJ2-1; 7 nucleotides match TRBD1. The CDR3 consists of 15 residues. After removal of 4 bases from V and 5 bases from J, the junction contained 9 bases not matched to a gene. Per germline, CDR1 SGHDT and CDR2 YYEEEE. CDR3 sequence: CASSNRDRRNNEQFF. CDR3 DNA: TGTGCCAGCAGCAACCGGGACAGACGAAACAATGAGCAGTTCTTC.

V is TRBV6-1 and J is TRBJ2-7; 10 positions match TRBD2. Per the germline V gene, CDR1 is MNHNS and CDR2 is SASEGT. The CDR3 loop spans 15 amino acids. V gave up 5 bases and J gave up 1 base; unmatched junction bases: 5. The CDR3 region is CASSRGTSVSYEQYV. The CDR3 DNA follows: TGTGCCAGCAGTAGAGGGACTAGCGTTTCCTACGAGCAGTACGTC.

This chain uses TRBV7-9 with TRBJ2-2, with 14 bases fitting TRBD2. The V segment lost 5 bases and the J segment 4 bases; nucleotides outside the gene matches: 6. The CDR3 has 17 residues. Per the germline V gene, CDR1 is SEHNR and CDR2 is FQNEAQ (reference sequence). The CDR3 DNA reads TGTGCCAGCAGCCCGGGACTAGCGGGAGTGCGCACCGGGGAGCTGTTTTTT. Its translation: CASSPGLAGVRTGELFF.